A single sample gave rise to the 21 T cell receptor beta chains below, sequenced in a study of blood T cell repertoires in COVID-19. TCRdb's table, derived via immunoSEQ multiplex PCR, lists solely in-frame clones and lacks some. The sample lists 70,000 to 100,000 clones, roughly 90% seen once, with roughly 2.5% in the top ten. Sample: peripheral blood. The origin of the receptors is a man aged 45 to 65 with COVID-19, enrolled during active disease.

The CDR3 here is CATEDGNQPQHF. CDR3 bases: TGTGCCACGGAGGATGGCAATCAGCCCCAGCATTTT. The chain recombines TRBV19 with TRBJ1-5; D gene ambiguous. The V and J ends lost 10 bases and 2 bases respectively, with 9 bases between them. CDR3 size: 12 residues. The germline V gene has CDR1 LNHDA and CDR2 SQIVND (reference sequence).

There are a few counts of this clone. The V and J genes are TRBV19 and TRBJ1-2; the D gene is possibly TRBD1 (5 bases). V lost 1 base, J lost 4 bases, and 13 bases lay in between. Germline lookup yields CDR1 LNHDA and CDR2 SQIVND (reference sequence). CDR3 size: 15 residues. The CDR3 bases are TGTGCCAGTAGTATAGGAACAGGCTTCCTCTATGGCTACACCTTC. This codes for CASSIGTGFLYGYTF.

The chain is built from TRBV6-5 and TRBJ1-4, with D unresolved. Trimming took off 0 bases at V and 0 bases at J, with 5 bases between the two ends. CDR3 length: 15 amino acids. Germline loops: CDR1 MNHEY, CDR2 SVGAGI. CDR3 bases: TGTGCCAGCAGTTACTCGGGAGCAACTAATGAAAAACTGTTTTTT. Its protein product is CASSYSGATNEKLFF.

The gene calls are TRBV5-8 and TRBJ2-7; 7 bases agree with TRBD1. This CDR3 comprises 15 residues. Per the germline V gene, CDR1 is SGHTS and CDR2 is YDEGEE. Trimming removed 5 bases from V and 3 bases from J; junction bases left unmatched: 11. In nucleotides, the CDR3 is TGTGCCAGCAGTTTTAGAACAGGGGATAACTACGAGCAGTACTTC. Residues: CASSFRTGDNYEQYF.

V gene TRBV11-1 combines with J gene TRBJ1-1; no reliable D call. The V end lost 5 bases, the J end lost 5 bases, and 15 bases lay between the germline ends. The CDR3 is 14 amino acids. Germline V gives CDR1 SGHAT, CDR2 FQDESV (reference sequence). The CDR3 loop is CASSPGGKGTEAFF. CDR3 coding DNA: TGTGCCAGCAGCCCTGGAGGGAAAGGGACTGAAGCTTTCTTT.

The gene calls are TRBV5-1 and TRBJ1-6; D possibly corresponds to TRBD1 (5 bases). The germline V gene encodes CDR1 SGHRS and CDR2 YFSETQ. Trimming pared 0 bases from V and 5 bases from J, leaving 12 bases between. CDR3 length equals 16 residues. The CDR3 here is CASSLVGALDNSPLHF. CDR3 nucleotide sequence: TGCGCCAGCAGCTTGGTAGGGGCGCTTGATAATTCACCCCTCCACTTT.

The chain is built from TRBV5-1 and TRBJ1-5, with D unresolved. Trimming took 6 bases from V and 7 from J, leaving 14 bases between them. Germline assignment: CDR1 SGHRS and CDR2 YFSETQ. The CDR3 sequence is 13 residues long. CDR3 amino acids: CASTPEPGQPQHF. The DNA for the CDR3 is TGCGCCAGCACCCCAGAGCCGGGGCAGCCCCAGCATTTT.

The chain links TRBV5-6 to TRBJ1-5; D gene uncertain. The CDR3 is made up of 14 amino acids. Trimming removed 2 bases from V and 3 bases from J, with 9 bases in between. CDR1 is SGHDT and CDR2 is YYEEEE in the germline V gene. The CDR3: CASSFCGHNQPQHF. The CDR3 bases are TGTGCCAGCAGCTTTTGTGGGCACAATCAGCCCCAGCATTTT.

The rearrangement uses TRBV6-6 and TRBJ2-5, with unresolved D. Germline V gene data show CDR1 as MNHNY and CDR2 as SVGAGI (reference sequence). V lost 5 bases to trimming and J lost 0 bases, with 10 bases between them. The length of the CDR3 is 14 residues. This CDR3 reads CASSDGEYQETQYF. CDR3 in DNA: TGTGCCAGCAGTGACGGAGAGTACCAAGAGACCCAGTACTTC.

This clone was picked up a small number of times. The chain employs TRBV11-2 and TRBJ2-7; D possibly corresponds to TRBD1 (5 bases). There are 13 residues in the CDR3. V lost 5 bases and J 5 bases, leaving 13 bases between the germline ends. Germline V gives CDR1 SGHAT, CDR2 FQNNGV. CDR3 in amino acids: CASSPRGLNEQYF. DNA of the CDR3: TGTGCCAGCAGCCCTAGGGGTCTTAACGAGCAGTACTTC.

This chain links TRBV7-6 with TRBJ1-6; a possible D gene is TRBD1 (6 bases). The CDR3 loop spans 16 amino acids. Germline V gene data show CDR1 as SGHVS and CDR2 as FNYEAQ. V gave up 5 bases and J gave up 2 bases, with 13 bases separating them. The CDR3 bases are TGTGCCAGCAGCCTAAGACAGGCCACCTATAATTCACCCCTCCACTTT. This sequence encodes CASSLRQATYNSPLHF.

The genes are TRBV6-6 and TRBJ1-2; possibly TRBD1 for D (5 bases). From germline, CDR1 is MNHNY and CDR2 SVGAGI (reference sequence). This CDR3 spans 17 amino acids. V gave up 5 bases and J gave up 2 bases, with 21 bases separating them. CDR3 nucleotides: TGTGCCAGCAGTCCGGGCCGCAGGGACTTTAGGAACTATGGCTACACCTTC. This codes for CASSPGRRDFRNYGYTF.

This clone was seen once. V and J are TRBV2 and TRBJ1-1; possible D gene TRBD1, 5 bases. CDR3 size: 12 residues. Germline V lookup: CDR1 SNHLY, CDR2 FYNNEI. Trimming took 7 bases from V and 3 from J, leaving 9 bases between them. The CDR3 is CASKTGDTEAFF. In nucleotides, the CDR3 is TGTGCCAGCAAAACGGGGGACACTGAAGCTTTCTTT. Looking up the rest from reference TRBV2 and TRBJ1-1 gives the full variable domain: EPEVTQTPSHQVTQMGQEVILRCVPISNHLYFYWYRQILGQKVEFLVSFYNNEISEKSEIFDDQFSVERPDGSNFTLKIRSTKLEDSAMYFCASKTGDTEAFFGQGTRLTVV.

V is TRBV30 and J is TRBJ1-2; maybe TRBD1 (5 bases). V gave up 2 bases and J gave up 4 bases, with 14 bases separating them. From germline, CDR1 is GTSNPN and CDR2 SVGIG (reference sequence). The CDR3 runs 14 residues. The CDR3 DNA reads TGTGCCTGGAGTACCTCGCGGGGCACCTATGGCTACACCTTC. Translation: CAWSTSRGTYGYTF.

J is TRBJ2-7 and V is TRBV4-1; 10 nucleotides line up with TRBD1. CDR3 length: 14 residues. The germline V gene has CDR1 MGHRA and CDR2 YSYEKL. Trimming at V came to 3 bases and at J to 4 bases, leaving 3 bases not matched to a gene. The CDR3 DNA follows: TGCGCCAGCAGCCAGCGGGACAGGGGATACGAGCAGTACTTC. As protein: CASSQRDRGYEQYF.

This clone was detected only a few times. The chain joins TRBV15 to TRBJ1-5; 8 bases line up with TRBD1. There are 15 residues in the CDR3. Unmatched junction bases numbered 8, after V lost 5 bases and J lost 5 bases. Germline V gene data show CDR1 as LNHNV and CDR2 as YYDKDF (reference sequence). CDR3 sequence: CATSWSGTGYQPQHF. The CDR3, as DNA: TGTGCCACCAGCTGGTCCGGGACAGGCTATCAGCCCCAGCATTTT.

The V and J genes are TRBV12-3 or TRBV12-4 and TRBJ2-7; D not certain. The V end was cut by 6 bases, the J end by 0 bases, with 6 bases between. The CDR3 has 12 residues. The CDR3 spells CASSRSSYEQYF. The CDR3 nucleotides read TGTGCCAGCAGCCGGAGCTCCTACGAGCAGTACTTC.

The chain is built from TRBV19 and TRBJ2-2, with D perhaps TRBD1 (6 bases). The CDR3 extends over 18 amino acids. The V gene lost 0 bases and the J gene lost 1 base, with 15 bases spanning the gap. CDR1 and CDR2 from the germline V gene are LNHDA and SQIVND (reference sequence). The DNA of the CDR3 is TGTGCCAGTAGTATAGATCTATGGGACACGAAGAACACCGGGGAGCTGTTTTTT. It encodes CASSIDLWDTKNTGELFF.

The V call is TRBV13, the J call TRBJ2-3, with TRBD2 matching 13 bases. The CDR3 consists of 19 residues. Per the germline V gene, CDR1 is PRHDT and CDR2 is FYEKMQ (reference sequence). V shed 5 bases and J 0 bases; nucleotides not matched to a gene: 11. The CDR3 spells CASSPRTSGGPTSTDTQYF. The DNA of the CDR3 is TGTGCCAGCAGCCCCCGGACTAGCGGGGGACCCACTAGCACAGATACGCAGTATTTT.

The chain recombines TRBV23-1 with TRBJ1-5; D may be TRBD1 (6 bases). TRBV23-1 is given ORF status, its function remaining uncertain. Between the trimmed V and J ends, which lost 10 bases and 6 bases, there was a span of 10 bases. The CDR3 has 11 residues. The CDR3 protein is CAIQGRQPQHF. CDR3 DNA: TGCGCCATACAGGGTCGTCAGCCCCAGCATTTT.

The V and J genes are TRBV2 and TRBJ1-3; no reliable D call. Germline V gene sequence: CDR1 SNHLY, CDR2 FYNNEI. CDR3 length: 15 amino acids. Trimming stripped 1 base from V and 2 bases from J, with 9 bases between. CDR3 protein: CASSEGYSTGNTIYF. The CDR3 DNA follows: TGTGCCAGCAGTGAAGGGTACAGCACTGGAAACACCATATATTTT.